This entry lists 27 T cell receptor beta chains sequenced from one sample in a study of human T cells and chemical hapten exposure. Time point here: patch test 1, 2 weeks after DPC sensitization. Treatment described: therapeutic diphenylcyclopropenone sensitization with weekly scalp DPC. TCRdb ran MiXCR on the RACE reads and lists one entry per CDR3 protein. The sample holds some 83,000 distinct CDR3 sequences, about 10% seen once. Here the sequenced sample was whole blood, taken in connection with sensitization to the hapten diphenylcyclopropenone (DPC). Every receptor here comes from a woman aged 45-65 years with alopecia areata. Some clones in this sample may be carry-over from other donors' samples.

The chain uses TRBV27 and TRBJ1-2; 8 bases line up with TRBD1. This CDR3 is 16 amino acids long. Per the germline V gene, CDR1 is MNHEY and CDR2 is SMNVEV (reference sequence). V gave up 1 base and J gave up 7 bases; unmatched junction bases: 11. For the CDR3, the DNA is TGTGCCAGCAGTTTATTGCAGGGGGCAAATCGGCTTGGCTACACCTTC. Translation: CASSLLQGANRLGYTF.

The rearrangement uses TRBV11-2 and TRBJ2-4; 12 positions match TRBD2. Germline-derived CDR1 and CDR2 are SGHAT and FQNNGV. The J segment lost 0 bases and the V segment lost 3 bases, leaving 3 bases of the junction unmatched. The CDR3 runs 17 residues. The CDR3 DNA follows: TGTGCCAGCAGCTTTGGACTAGCGGGACGAGCCAAAAACATTCAGTACTTC. This gives the protein CASSFGLAGRAKNIQYF.

This clonotype was detected only a few times. J is TRBJ2-2 and V is TRBV11-2; TRBD2 aligns across 12 bases. V lost 11 bases and J lost 5; bases outside the gene matches: 3. The CDR3 length is 13 residues. Per germline, CDR1 SGHAT and CDR2 FQNNGV. The CDR3 nucleotides read TGTGCCCAGACTAGCGGGAGAACCGGGGAGCTGTTTTTT. The encoded protein is CAQTSGRTGELFF.

Many counts were recorded for this clonotype. The chain combines TRBV29-1 with TRBJ2-3; the D gene could be TRBD1 or TRBD2 (6 bases each). V shed 6 bases and J shed 0 bases, with 19 bases lying between them. The germline CDR1 and CDR2 sequences are SQVTM and ANQGSEA. The CDR3 has 16 residues. DNA of the CDR3: TGCAGCGTGGGAGGACAGCCCAGGCGAAGCACAGATACGCAGTATTTT. Protein: CSVGGQPRRSTDTQYF.

The chain joins TRBV27 to TRBJ2-7, with D possibly being TRBD2 (6 bases). From germline, CDR1 is MNHEY and CDR2 SMNVEV (reference sequence). This CDR3 spans 13 amino acids. Deletions cut 7 bases from V and 5 bases from J, with 15 bases between. The CDR3 is CASKRAGSHEQYF. The CDR3 nucleotides read TGTGCCAGCAAGCGGGCAGGGTCCCACGAGCAGTACTTC.

The chain uses TRBV18 and TRBJ1-1; 8 nucleotides align to TRBD1. The germline CDR1 and CDR2 sequences are KGHSH and LQKENI. The CDR3 runs 16 residues. Trimming removed 3 bases from V and 2 bases from J; junction bases left unmatched: 8. The chain's CDR3 is CASSPVTGVDNTEAFF. CDR3 coding DNA: TGTGCCAGCTCACCCGTGACAGGGGTAGATAACACTGAAGCTTTCTTT.

This clonotype was picked up many times. This chain connects TRBV29-1 to TRBJ1-1; 7 nucleotides match TRBD1. CDR3 length: 14 amino acids. The V segment lost 8 bases and the J segment 2 bases; nucleotides outside the gene matches: 11. Germline assignment: CDR1 SQVTM and CDR2 ANQGSEA. This CDR3 reads CSCERGRSNTEAFF. CDR3 bases: TGCAGCTGTGAAAGGGGGCGAAGTAACACTGAAGCTTTCTTT. Filled out from reference TRBV29-1 and TRBJ1-1, the complete variable domain reads SAVISQKPSRDICQRGTSLTIQCQVDSQVTMMFWYRQQPGQSLTLIATANQGSEATYESGFVIDKFPISRPNLTFSTLTVSNMSPEDSSIYLCSCERGRSNTEAFFGQGTRLTVV.

This clonotype was counted only a few times. This rearrangement joins TRBV7-6 to TRBJ2-7; D is uncertain. Germline CDR1 reads SGHVS; CDR2 reads FNYEAQ. Trimming pared 1 base from V and 3 bases from J, leaving 4 bases between. The CDR3 runs to 12 residues. CDR3 sequence reads: CASSLVSYEQYF. The CDR3 DNA follows: TGTGCCAGCAGCTTAGTGAGCTACGAGCAGTACTTC. The full variable domain, rest sourced from reference TRBV7-6 and TRBJ2-7, is GAGVSQSPRYKVTKRGQDVALRCDPISGHVSLYWYRQALGQGPEFLTYFNYEAQQDKSGLPNDRFSAERPEGSISTLTIQRTEQRDSAMYRCASSLVSYEQYFGPGTRLTVT.

This clonotype was seen only a few times. The CDR3 bases are TGTGCCAGCAGGACCCGGACGCCACAAGAGCAGTACTTC. It encodes CASRTRTPQEQYF. This rearrangement joins TRBV28 to TRBJ2-7; no clear D. The germline gives CDR1 MDHEN, CDR2 SYDVKM. This CDR3 is built from 13 residues. V lost 6 bases and J 7 bases, leaving 16 bases between the germline ends.

The CDR3 sequence is CAISQGVHQPQHF. The CDR3 bases are TGTGCCATCTCACAGGGGGTACATCAGCCCCAGCATTTT. J is TRBJ1-5 and V is TRBV28, with 8 nucleotides matching TRBD1. The J segment lost 5 bases and the V segment lost 10 bases, leaving 7 bases of the junction unmatched. CDR1 is MDHEN, CDR2 SYDVKM, per germline. The CDR3 has 13 amino acids.

The table lists this clonotype with a few counts. J is TRBJ1-2 and V is TRBV3-1; D might be TRBD1 (5 bases). The CDR3 covers 14 residues. The germline V and J ends were trimmed by 2 bases and 7 bases, with 14 bases remaining between them. Germline assignment: CDR1 LGHDT and CDR2 YNNKEL (reference sequence). The CDR3 DNA reads as TGTGCCAGCAGCCAACGGGACGCAAAGGGTGGCTACACCTTC. This codes for CASSQRDAKGGYTF.

This clonotype was counted at least ten times. V and J are TRBV6-6 and TRBJ1-1, with 10 bases identical to TRBD1. The V gene's germline CDR1 is MNHNY and CDR2 SVGAGI (reference sequence). The CDR3 is 17 amino acids. After removal of 6 bases from V and 4 bases from J, the junction contained 14 bases not matched to a gene. CDR3 region: CASSPPGTGARGTEAFF. The CDR3 region has the DNA TGTGCCAGCAGCCCCCCCGGGACAGGGGCGCGAGGCACTGAAGCTTTCTTT.

The V call is TRBV9, the J call TRBJ2-5; a possible D gene is TRBD2 (6 bases). V dropped 4 bases and J dropped 1 base, with 8 bases sitting between them. The CDR3 loop spans 13 amino acids. Germline CDR1 and CDR2: SGDLS and YYNGEE. This CDR3 reads CASSRETQETQYF. The CDR3 DNA follows: TGTGCCAGCAGCCGGGAGACCCAAGAGACCCAGTACTTC. Using reference TRBV9 and TRBJ2-5 for the parts outside the CDR3, the full variable domain is DSGVTQTPKHLITATGQRVTLRCSPRSGDLSVYWYQQSLDQGLQFLIQYYNGEERAKGNILERFSAQQFPDLHSELNLSSLELGDSALYFCASSRETQETQYFGPGTRLLVL.

The V gene is TRBV2, the J gene TRBJ2-7; D uncertain. The V end was cut by 2 bases, the J end by 4 bases, with 6 bases between. The CDR3 sequence is 12 residues long. The germline CDR1 and CDR2 sequences are SNHLY and FYNNEI. CDR3 DNA sequence: TGTGCCAGCAGTGAAAGAGTTTACGAGCAGTACTTC. As protein: CASSERVYEQYF.

The chain carries TRBV3-1 and TRBJ2-2; D unclear. This CDR3 is 14 amino acids long. The germline V gene has CDR1 LGHDT and CDR2 YNNKEL (reference sequence). Trimming removed 0 bases from V and 5 bases from J, with 7 bases in between. In nucleotides, the CDR3 is TGTGCCAGCAGCCAAGAAAGCAAAACCGGGGAGCTGTTTTTT. Protein product: CASSQESKTGELFF.

This clonotype was observed a handful of times. The V call is TRBV11-1, the J call TRBJ1-6; D gene ambiguous. CDR1 is SGHAT and CDR2 is FQDESV in the germline V gene (reference sequence). CDR3 length: 18 amino acids. The V end was cut by 2 bases, the J end by 0 bases, with 14 bases between. The chain's CDR3 is CASSLRTPGSSYNSPLHF. CDR3 nucleotides: TGTGCCAGCAGCTTAAGAACACCAGGAAGCTCCTATAATTCACCCCTCCACTTT. Filled out from reference TRBV11-1 and TRBJ1-6, the complete variable domain reads EAEVAQSPRYKITEKSQAVAFWCDPISGHATLYWYRQILGQGPELLVQFQDESVVDDSQLPKDRFSAERLKGVDSTLKIQPAELGDSAMYLCASSLRTPGSSYNSPLHFGNGTRLTVT.

Of note for this clonotype: It may be a read error: a sequence one base away is much more abundant. V is TRBV28 and J is TRBJ2-7, with TRBD1 as a possible D gene (5 bases). Germline V gene lookup returns CDR1 MDHEN and CDR2 SYDVKM. The CDR3 consists of 13 residues. With 5 bases removed from V and 2 bases from J, the gap between germline ends came to 10 bases. CDR3 protein: CASSQTVPYEQYF. Here the CDR3 DNA reads TGTGCCAGCAGTCAGACAGTTCCCTACGAGCAGTACTTC. Full variable domain (rest looked up from reference TRBV28 and TRBJ2-7): DVKVTQSSRYLVKRTGEKVFLECVQDMDHENMFWYRQDPGLGLRLIYFSYDVKMKEKGDIPEGYSVSREKKERFSLILESASTNQTSMYLCASSQTVPYEQYFGPGTRLTVT.

The chain combines TRBV3-1 with TRBJ2-5; no clear D gene. The germline CDR1 and CDR2 sequences are LGHDT and YNNKEL (reference sequence). Trimming removed 5 bases from V and 3 bases from J, with 10 bases in between. CDR3 size: 13 residues. DNA of the CDR3: TGTGCCAGCAGCATCGGCGGCAAAGAGACCCAGTACTTC. Translated, it gives CASSIGGKETQYF.

This chain uses TRBV20-1 with TRBJ2-7; D is undetermined. V shed 0 bases and J shed 6 bases, with 15 bases lying between them. The CDR3 is 14 residues long. Germline lookup yields CDR1 DFQATT and CDR2 SNEGSKA (reference sequence). CDR3 sequence: CSARDPGPSPEQYF. The DNA of the CDR3 is TGCAGTGCTAGAGATCCTGGGCCTTCCCCCGAGCAGTACTTC.

This clonotype was detected only a few times. The rearrangement links TRBV2 to TRBJ1-2; a weak D match, TRBD1 (6 bases). This CDR3 is built from 12 residues. V lost 3 bases and J 7 bases, leaving 9 bases between the germline ends. Germline V gene sequence: CDR1 SNHLY, CDR2 FYNNEI. Here the CDR3 DNA reads TGTGCCAGCAGTGAGGGGGCGCGTGGCTACACCTTC. Amino acid sequence: CASSEGARGYTF.

Ten or more counts support this clonotype. The junction departs from germline at one end; a sequencing error may be responsible. The J gene is TRBJ1-1, the V gene TRBV20-1; tentatively, D is TRBD1 (5 bases). The CDR3 spans 14 residues. CDR1 is DFQATT, CDR2 SNEGSKA, per germline (reference sequence). The CDR3 nucleotides read TGCAGTGCTAGAGAGGCGGGGCTGAAAACTGAAGCTTTCTTT. Its translation is CSAREAGLKTEAFF.

This clonotype was seen many times. The V call is TRBV7-2, the J call TRBJ2-5; 7 nucleotides align to TRBD1. The CDR3 runs 14 residues. V was clipped by 2 bases and J by 4 bases; unmatched bases: 4. The germline V gene encodes CDR1 SGHTA and CDR2 FQGNSA. The CDR3 region is CASSLNRGRETQYF. The CDR3 coding sequence is TGTGCCAGCAGCTTAAACAGGGGTAGAGAGACCCAGTACTTC.

The rearrangement joins TRBV6-5 to TRBJ2-6; the D is unclear. From germline, CDR1 is MNHEY and CDR2 SVGAGI. CDR3 length equals 15 residues. Between the trimmed V and J ends, which lost 4 bases and 0 bases, there was a span of 7 bases. The CDR3 reads CASSSSYSGANVLTF. The CDR3 DNA sequence: TGTGCCAGCAGTTCCTCGTACTCTGGGGCCAACGTCCTGACTTTC.

The V gene is TRBV28, the J gene TRBJ2-2; 12 bases match TRBD2. Germline values: CDR1 MDHEN, CDR2 SYDVKM. This CDR3 spans 17 amino acids. V gave up 6 bases and J gave up 5 bases; unmatched junction bases: 10. The CDR3 DNA reads TGTGCCAGCAGAACAAGACTAGCGGGGGCGAGAACCGGGGAGCTGTTTTTT. Protein product: CASRTRLAGARTGELFF. The full variable domain, with the rest looked up from reference TRBV28 and TRBJ2-2, is DVKVTQSSRYLVKRTGEKVFLECVQDMDHENMFWYRQDPGLGLRLIYFSYDVKMKEKGDIPEGYSVSREKKERFSLILESASTNQTSMYLCASRTRLAGARTGELFFGEGSRLTVL.

This clonotype was counted at least ten times. The chain carries TRBV6-1 and TRBJ2-7, with D unresolved. CDR3 length: 12 residues. Trimming stripped 5 bases from V and 4 bases from J, with 9 bases between. CDR1 is MNHNS and CDR2 is SASEGT in the germline V gene. The CDR3 DNA reads TGTGCCAGCAGTCAGACTGGATACGAGCAGTACTTC. Translated: CASSQTGYEQYF.

The chain has TRBV27 and TRBJ1-4; TRBD1 matches at 9 bases. This CDR3 comprises 15 residues. J gave up 8 bases and V 5 bases, and 9 bases lay outside the gene matches. Per the germline V gene, CDR1 is MNHEY and CDR2 is SMNVEV (reference sequence). The CDR3, as DNA: TGTGCCAGCAGTCCGAGGACAGGGGATAGGGAAAAACTGTTTTTT. Its protein is CASSPRTGDREKLFF.

As to this clonotype: This may be a read error, as it is one base from a much larger clone. The chain joins TRBV7-9 to TRBJ2-3; D perhaps matches TRBD1 (5 bases). Germline V gene data show CDR1 as SEHNR and CDR2 as FQNEAQ (reference sequence). Trimming removed 3 bases at V and 2 bases at J, with 18 bases between. The length of the CDR3 is 17 residues. This chain's CDR3 is CASSFPTSRAPTDTQYF. The CDR3 nucleotides read TGTGCCAGCAGCTTCCCTACGAGCAGGGCCCCCACAGATACGCAGTATTTT.